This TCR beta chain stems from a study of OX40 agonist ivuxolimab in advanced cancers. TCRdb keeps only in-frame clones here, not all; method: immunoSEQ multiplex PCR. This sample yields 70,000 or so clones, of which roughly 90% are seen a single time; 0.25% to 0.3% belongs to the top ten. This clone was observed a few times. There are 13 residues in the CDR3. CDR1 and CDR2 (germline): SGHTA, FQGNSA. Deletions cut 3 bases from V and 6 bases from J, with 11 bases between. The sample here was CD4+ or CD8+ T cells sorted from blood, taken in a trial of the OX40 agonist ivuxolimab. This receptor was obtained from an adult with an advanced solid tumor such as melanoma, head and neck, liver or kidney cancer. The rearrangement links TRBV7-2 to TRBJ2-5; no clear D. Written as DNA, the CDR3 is TGTGCCAGCAGCTTTATTTTGCCCCAGACCCAGTACTTC. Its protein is CASSFILPQTQYF.